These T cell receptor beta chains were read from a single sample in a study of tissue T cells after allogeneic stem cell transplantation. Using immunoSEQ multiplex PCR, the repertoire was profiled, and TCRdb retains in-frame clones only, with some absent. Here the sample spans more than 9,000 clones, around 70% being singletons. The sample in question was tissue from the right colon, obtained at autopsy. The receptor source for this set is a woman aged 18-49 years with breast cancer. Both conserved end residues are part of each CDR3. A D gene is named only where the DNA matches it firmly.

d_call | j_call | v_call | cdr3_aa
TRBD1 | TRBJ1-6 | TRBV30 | CAWGDRNSPLHF
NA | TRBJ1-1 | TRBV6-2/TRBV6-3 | CASSSPAAANTEAFF
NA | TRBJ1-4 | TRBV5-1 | CASSARTAEKLFF
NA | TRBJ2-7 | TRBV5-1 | CASSLGRVSYEQYF
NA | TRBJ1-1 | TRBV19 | CASNWGNTEAFF
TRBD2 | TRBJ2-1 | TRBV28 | CASSLLSGRDNEQFF
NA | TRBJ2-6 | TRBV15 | CATSRESSGANVLTF
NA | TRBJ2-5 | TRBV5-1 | CASSLGAQAGQETQYF
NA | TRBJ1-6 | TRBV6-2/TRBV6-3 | CASSYDDNSPLHF
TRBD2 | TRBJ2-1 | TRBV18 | CASSPQSPGLADNEQFF
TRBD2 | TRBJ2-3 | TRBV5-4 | CASSSSSGGLADTQYF
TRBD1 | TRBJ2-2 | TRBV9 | CASSVDQGAYTGELFF
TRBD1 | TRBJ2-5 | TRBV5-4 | CASSWRQGLGETQYF
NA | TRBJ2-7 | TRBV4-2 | CASSQASYEQYF
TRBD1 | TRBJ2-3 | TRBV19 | CASSIRQGASLDTQYF
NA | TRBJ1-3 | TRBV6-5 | CASRRESGNTIYF
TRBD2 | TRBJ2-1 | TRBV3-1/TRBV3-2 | CASSLIAGPGEQFF
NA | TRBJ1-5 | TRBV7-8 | CASSLLQGGNQPQHF
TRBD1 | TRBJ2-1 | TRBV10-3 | CAISETGTGGKDEQFF
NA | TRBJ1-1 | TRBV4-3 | CASSQDREAGAFF
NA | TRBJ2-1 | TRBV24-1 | CATSDIQPNEQFF
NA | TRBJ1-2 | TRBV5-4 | CASSLAGGRTYGYTF